Listed below are T cell receptor beta chains from one sample, sequenced in a study of CD8+ T cells in alopecia areata. The method was immunoSEQ multiplex PCR; TCRdb's version includes in-frame clones alone and lacks a portion of them. The table lists 110,000 or so clones, 45% to 70% of them singletons. The sequencing input was CD8+ T cells sorted from blood. The receptors originated from a human donor in good health. Both conserved end residues are part of each CDR3. A D gene is named only where the DNA matches it firmly. The size of a clone is reported for some rows only, either as once, few or many, or as a class for expanded clones.

TRBJ2-7	NA	TRBV2	NA	14	TGTGCCAGCAGTGATCGGACAGAGCCTTACGAGCAGTACTTC	CASSDRTEPYEQYF
TRBJ1-2	NA	TRBV5-1	NA	15	TGCGCCAGCAGCGTCCCCCCCGGGGGCATATATGGCTACACCTTC	CASSVPPGGIYGYTF
TRBJ2-5	NA	TRBV4-3	NA	19	TGCGCCAGCAGCCAAGATCTAAACGGCCCAGGGCCCACTCAAGAGACCCAGTACTTC	CASSQDLNGPGPTQETQYF
TRBJ2-1	NA	TRBV5-6	TRBD2	15	TGTGCCAGCAGCTTTAGCGGGGGTTTAGGGAATGAGCAGTTCTTC	CASSFSGGLGNEQFF
TRBJ2-7	NA	TRBV4-3	NA	15	TGCGCCAGCAGCCAAGTATGGCAGGGGAACTACGAGCAGTACTTC	CASSQVWQGNYEQYF
TRBJ2-7	many	TRBV19	NA	17	TGTGCCAGTAGCCCCCAGGGACCGCATGATATGGGCCACGAGCAGTACTTC	CASSPQGPHDMGHEQYF
TRBJ1-3	once	TRBV5-6	NA	14	TGTGCCAGCGGGCCGGGGGGTACCGGAAACACCATATATTTT	CASGPGGTGNTIYF
TRBJ2-5	NA	TRBV7-6	NA	13	TGTGCCAGCAGCTTAACTCGCGTAGAGACCCAGTACTTC	CASSLTRVETQYF
TRBJ1-2	NA	TRBV2	NA	15	TGTGCCAGCAGTGAAGGGACTGCAAATAACTATGGCTACACCTTC	CASSEGTANNYGYTF
TRBJ2-2	once	TRBV7-9	NA	14	TGTGCCAGCAGCTTAGCCCCTAGCAACGGGGAGCTGTTTTTT	CASSLAPSNGELFF
TRBJ1-5	NA	TRBV27	NA	12	TGTGCCAGCAGTTCAACAGGGCAGCCCCAGCATTTT	CASSSTGQPQHF
TRBJ1-2	few	TRBV27	NA	15	TGTGCCAGCAGTTTATCTCTAAAGGGGAACTATGGCTACACCTTC	CASSLSLKGNYGYTF
TRBJ1-1	once	TRBV7-9	NA	15	TGTGCCAGCAGCCCCCACAGGTATGGGAACACTGAAGCTTTCTTT	CASSPHRYGNTEAFF
TRBJ1-3	few	TRBV7-8	NA	15	TGTGCCAGCAGCTCGGGACTGCTCTCTGGAAACACCATATATTTT	CASSSGLLSGNTIYF
TRBJ1-1	NA	TRBV7-9	TRBD1	15	TGTGCCAGCAGCATCGGGACAGGCGCAAACACTGAAGCTTTCTTT	CASSIGTGANTEAFF
TRBJ2-3	many	TRBV6-4	TRBD1	15	TGTGCCAGCAGTTTCGAGGCAGGGGGCGCAGATACGCAGTATTTT	CASSFEAGGADTQYF
TRBJ1-1	NA	TRBV5-6	NA	12	TGTGCCAGCAGCCTGAGTATAGACCTCCGAACCTTT	CASSLSIDLRTF
TRBJ1-6	NA	TRBV9	NA	15	TGTGCCAGCAGCGTAGCAGGGAATGCGAATTCACCCCTCCACTTT	CASSVAGNANSPLHF
TRBJ2-7	NA	TRBV15	TRBD2	17	TGTGCCACCAGCAGAGCCGGGACTAGCGGGGGTTCCTACGAGCAGTACTTC	CATSRAGTSGGSYEQYF
TRBJ2-7	few	TRBV7-2	NA	14	TGTGCCAGCACCTACAGCCCCGGGGGGCGGGAGCAGTACTTC	CASTYSPGGREQYF